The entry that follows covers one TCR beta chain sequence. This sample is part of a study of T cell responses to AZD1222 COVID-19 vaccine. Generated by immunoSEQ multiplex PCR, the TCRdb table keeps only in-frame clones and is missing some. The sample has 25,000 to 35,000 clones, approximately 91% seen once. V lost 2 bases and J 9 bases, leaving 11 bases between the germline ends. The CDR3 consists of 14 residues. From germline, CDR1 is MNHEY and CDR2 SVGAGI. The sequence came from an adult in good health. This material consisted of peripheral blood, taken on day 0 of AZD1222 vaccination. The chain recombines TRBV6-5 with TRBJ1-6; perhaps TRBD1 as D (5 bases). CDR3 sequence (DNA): TGTGCCAGCAGTTACGTCCAGGGCGGTTCACCCCTCCACTTT. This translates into CASSYVQGGSPLHF.